The sequence of this T cell receptor (beta chain) was determined in a study of radiation and T cells in renal cell carcinoma. Study-level findings and limits: Pretreatment tumor biopsies were lacking, so baseline clonotypes are unknown. In blood, top tumor clones expanded by 2 weeks, shrinking by 4.

As regards this clone: Its antigen remains unidentified.

Germline CDR1 and CDR2: SEHNR and FQNEAQ (reference sequence). The V gene lost 10 bases and the J gene lost 5 bases, with 14 bases spanning the gap. CDR3 length: 12 amino acids. Time point noted: blood 4 weeks post-SBRT, at nephrectomy. As for treatment: 15 Gy SBRT to primary tumor, nephrectomy 4 weeks later. Nephrectomy followed 15 Gy stereotactic body radiation by 4 weeks. The tumor was a clear cell renal cell carcinoma. Produced via immunoSEQ multiplex PCR; TCRdb's table is partial and in-frame only. This table holds 50,000 to 65,000 clones, 60% to 85% found once. The chain combines TRBV7-9 with TRBJ2-5; possibly TRBD2 for D (6 bases). The sequence came from a man aged 60 to 75 with renal cell carcinoma. The sample was blood, taken from a patient whose treatment included radiotherapy and nephrectomy. CDR3 nucleotides: TGTGCCACGGGGCGCGGGGTGGAGACCCAGTACTTC. It yields the protein CATGRGVETQYF. Variable domain in full (rest from reference TRBV7-9 and TRBJ2-5): DTGVSQNPRHKITKRGQNVTFRCDPISEHNRLYWYRQTLGQGPEFLTYFQNEAQLEKSRLLSDRFSAERPKGSFSTLEIQRTEQGDSAMYLCATGRGVETQYFGPGTRLLVL.